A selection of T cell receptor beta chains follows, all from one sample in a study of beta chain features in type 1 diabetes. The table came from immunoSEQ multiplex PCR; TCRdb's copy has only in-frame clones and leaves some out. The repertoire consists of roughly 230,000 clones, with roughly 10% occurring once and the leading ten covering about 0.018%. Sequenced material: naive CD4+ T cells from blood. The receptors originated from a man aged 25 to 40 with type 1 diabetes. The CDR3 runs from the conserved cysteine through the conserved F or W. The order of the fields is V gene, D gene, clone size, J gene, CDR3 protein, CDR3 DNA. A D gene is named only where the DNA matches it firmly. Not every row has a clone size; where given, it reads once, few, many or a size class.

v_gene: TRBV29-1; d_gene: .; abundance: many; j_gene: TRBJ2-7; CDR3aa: CSVGREGEQYF; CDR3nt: TGCAGCGTCGGGAGAGAGGGAGAGCAGTACTTC
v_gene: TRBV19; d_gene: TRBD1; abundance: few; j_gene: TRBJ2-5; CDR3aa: CASTTTGRETQYF; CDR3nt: TGTGCCAGTACCACGACAGGGCGAGAGACCCAGTACTTC
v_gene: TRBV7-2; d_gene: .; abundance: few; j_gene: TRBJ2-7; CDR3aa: CASSFDWVGEQYF; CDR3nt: TGTGCCAGCAGCTTCGACTGGGTTGGGGAGCAGTACTTC
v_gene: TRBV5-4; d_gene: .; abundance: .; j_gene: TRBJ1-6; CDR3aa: CASSLFGGSYNSPLHF; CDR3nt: TGTGCCAGCAGCTTGTTCGGGGGCTCCTATAATTCACCCCTCCACTTT
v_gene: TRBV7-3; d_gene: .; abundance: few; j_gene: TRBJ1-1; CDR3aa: CASSLTLNTEAFF; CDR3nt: TGTGCCAGCAGCTTAACCCTAAACACTGAAGCTTTCTTT
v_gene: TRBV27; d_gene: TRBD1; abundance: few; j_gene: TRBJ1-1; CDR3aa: CASSPWDRNTEAFF; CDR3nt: TGTGCCAGCAGTCCCTGGGACAGGAACACTGAAGCTTTCTTT
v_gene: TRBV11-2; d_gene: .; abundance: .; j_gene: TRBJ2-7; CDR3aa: CASSDPRPGTGEQYF; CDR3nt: TGTGCCAGCAGCGACCCGCGCCCGGGAACGGGAGAGCAGTACTTC
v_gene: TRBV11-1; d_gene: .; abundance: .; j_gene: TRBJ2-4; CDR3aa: CASSLTSGGPGDIQYF; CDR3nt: TGTGCCAGCAGCCTGACTTCCGGGGGGCCGGGAGACATTCAGTACTTC
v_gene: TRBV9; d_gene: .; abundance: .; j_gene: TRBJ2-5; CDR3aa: CASSVGNSRETQYF; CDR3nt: TGTGCCAGCAGCGTAGGGAATAGCAGAGAGACCCAGTACTTC
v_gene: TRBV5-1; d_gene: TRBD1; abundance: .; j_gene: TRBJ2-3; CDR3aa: CASSSGTVTDTQYF; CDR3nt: TGCGCCAGCAGCTCCGGGACAGTGACAGATACGCAGTATTTT
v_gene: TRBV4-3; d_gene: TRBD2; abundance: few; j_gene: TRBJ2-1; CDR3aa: CASSPGGTMVNEQFF; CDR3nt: TGCGCCAGCAGCCCTGGCGGGACTATGGTGAACGAGCAGTTCTTC
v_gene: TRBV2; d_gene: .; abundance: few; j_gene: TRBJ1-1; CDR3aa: CASSGSGGRNTEAFF; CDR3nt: TGTGCCAGCAGTGGTTCGGGGGGCAGGAACACTGAAGCTTTCTTT
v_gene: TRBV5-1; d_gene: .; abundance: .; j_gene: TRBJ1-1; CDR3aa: CASSSTEMRTEAFF; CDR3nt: TGCGCCAGCAGCTCGACAGAGATGAGGACTGAAGCTTTCTTT
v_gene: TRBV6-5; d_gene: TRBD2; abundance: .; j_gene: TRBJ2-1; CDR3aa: CASSSSGHEQFF; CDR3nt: TGTGCCAGCAGTTCTAGCGGGCATGAGCAGTTCTTC
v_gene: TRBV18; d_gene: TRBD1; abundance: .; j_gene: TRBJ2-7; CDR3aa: CASSPADRAYEQYF; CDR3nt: TGTGCCAGCTCACCCGCCGACAGGGCCTACGAGCAGTACTTC
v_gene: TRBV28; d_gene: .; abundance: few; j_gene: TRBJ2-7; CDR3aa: CASSSGQLEQYF; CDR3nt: TGTGCCAGCAGTTCGGGACAACTCGAGCAGTACTTC
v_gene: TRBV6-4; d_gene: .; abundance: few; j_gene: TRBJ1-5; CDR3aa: CASSGGSNQPQHF; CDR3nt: TGTGCCAGCAGTGGGGGCTCAAATCAGCCCCAGCATTTT
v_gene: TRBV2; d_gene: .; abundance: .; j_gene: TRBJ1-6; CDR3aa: CASRPGLKSPLHF; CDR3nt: TGTGCCAGCAGGCCAGGGTTGAAATCACCCCTCCACTTT
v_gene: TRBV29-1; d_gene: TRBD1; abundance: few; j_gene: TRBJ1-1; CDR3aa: CSVSLTGGYLNTEAFF; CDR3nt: TGCAGCGTTAGCCTGACAGGGGGCTATTTGAACACTGAAGCTTTCTTT
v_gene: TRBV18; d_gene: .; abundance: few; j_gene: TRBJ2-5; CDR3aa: CASSPRYQETQYF; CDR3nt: TGTGCCAGCTCACCCAGATACCAAGAGACCCAGTACTTC
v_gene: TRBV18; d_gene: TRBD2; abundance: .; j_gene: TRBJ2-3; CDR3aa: CASSQTSGVLKDTQYF; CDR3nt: TGTGCCAGCTCACAGACTAGCGGGGTCTTAAAGGATACGCAGTATTTT
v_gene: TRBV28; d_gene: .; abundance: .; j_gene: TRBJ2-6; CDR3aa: CASSLNAEGANVLTF; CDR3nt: TGTGCCAGCAGTTTAAACGCGGAGGGGGCCAACGTCCTGACTTTC